This TCR beta chain was captured by sequencing in a study of molecular identifiers for immune sequencing clone quantification. Broader study findings: Effector cells kept over 98% of their molecules in clones above 20 RNA copies, while naive cells kept under 1% there.

TCRdb ran MiXCR on the PCR reads and lists one entry per CDR3 protein. The sample lists 75,000 to 100,000 distinct CDR3 sequences; around a fifth were seen once. This clonotype came up many times. Antigen: not known. The clonotype was recovered from a human donor in good health. Some libraries in this study had Jurkat cell RNA spiked in. The sequencing sample was made of naive CD8+ T cells from blood, with Jurkat cell RNA spiked in. As to subset: FACS-sorted CD8+CD4-CCR7+CD45RA+ naive T cells.

CDR3 in amino acids: CAISETGGLSIEQYF. CDR3 DNA: TGTGCCATCAGCGAGACAGGGGGCCTTTCAATCGAGCAGTACTTC. V usage is TRBV10-3 and J usage is TRBJ2-7, with 10 bases identical to TRBD1. The CDR3 contains 15 residues. CDR1 ENHRY and CDR2 SYGVKD come from the germline V gene. The J segment lost 6 bases and the V segment lost 6 bases, leaving 11 bases of the junction unmatched.